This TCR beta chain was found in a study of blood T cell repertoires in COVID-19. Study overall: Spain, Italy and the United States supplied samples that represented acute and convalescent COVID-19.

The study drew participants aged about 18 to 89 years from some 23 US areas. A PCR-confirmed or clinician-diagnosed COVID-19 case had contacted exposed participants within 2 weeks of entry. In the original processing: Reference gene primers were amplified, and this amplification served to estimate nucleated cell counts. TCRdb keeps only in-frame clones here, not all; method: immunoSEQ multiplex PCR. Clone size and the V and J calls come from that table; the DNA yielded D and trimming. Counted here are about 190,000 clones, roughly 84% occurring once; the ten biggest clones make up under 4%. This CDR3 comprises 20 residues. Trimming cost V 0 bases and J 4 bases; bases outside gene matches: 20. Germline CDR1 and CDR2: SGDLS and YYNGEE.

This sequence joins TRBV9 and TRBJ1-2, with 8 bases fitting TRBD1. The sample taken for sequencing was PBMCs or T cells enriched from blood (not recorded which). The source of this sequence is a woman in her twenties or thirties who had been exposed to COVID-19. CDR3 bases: TGTGCCAGCAGCGTAGCCGCGCCGAGTGGACAGGGTGGTGGTATCTATGGCTACACCTTC. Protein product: CASSVAAPSGQGGGIYGYTF.